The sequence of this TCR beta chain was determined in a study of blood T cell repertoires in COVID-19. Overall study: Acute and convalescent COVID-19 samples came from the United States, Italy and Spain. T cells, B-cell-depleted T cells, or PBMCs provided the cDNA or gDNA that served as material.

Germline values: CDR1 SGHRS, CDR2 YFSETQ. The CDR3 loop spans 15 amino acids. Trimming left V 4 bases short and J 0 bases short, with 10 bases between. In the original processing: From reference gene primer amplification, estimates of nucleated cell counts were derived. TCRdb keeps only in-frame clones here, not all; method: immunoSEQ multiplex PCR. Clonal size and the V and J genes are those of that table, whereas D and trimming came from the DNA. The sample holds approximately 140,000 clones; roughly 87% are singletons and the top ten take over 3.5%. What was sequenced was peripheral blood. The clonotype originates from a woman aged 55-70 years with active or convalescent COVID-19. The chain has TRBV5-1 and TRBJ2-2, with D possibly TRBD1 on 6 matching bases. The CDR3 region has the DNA TGCGCCAGCAGCCAGGGGTCTACGAACACCGGGGAGCTGTTTTTT. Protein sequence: CASSQGSTNTGELFF. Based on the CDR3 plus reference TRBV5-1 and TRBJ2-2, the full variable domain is KAGVTQTPRYLIKTRGQQVTLSCSPISGHRSVSWYQQTPGQGLQFLFEYFSETQRNKGNFPGRFSGRQFSNSRSEMNVSTLELGDSALYLCASSQGSTNTGELFFGEGSRLTVL.